This TCR beta chain was recorded in a study of shared T cell receptors in the human thymus (dated by TCRdb to the early 2020s). Looking at the study overall: The study investigated the way shared, self-reactive T-cell receptor alpha chains are produced in the human thymus.

V loses 8 bases of germline sequence and J loses 0 bases, and the interval between the two ends is 13 bases. Including the terminal cysteine and phenylalanine, the CDR3 comprises 14 residues. Only the CDR3 region is kept as DNA, spanning 42 bases read in frame from base 1. Reading the germline V gene gives CDR1 MNHNS and CDR2 SASEGT. The protocol used for the library was the immunoSEQ multiplex PCR assay. TCRdb re-hosts the immuneACCESS table, in-frame sequences only. Its copies lack some clones; in the studies checked, an unresolved V gene accounts for under half of them, and the cause for the rest is not known. The sample yields some 760,000 clones; 80% to 90% were counted once. More than 0.01% of the sample is held by the ten biggest clonotypes. Concerning this clone itself: The specificity of this receptor is unknown. No quality values exist for individual bases; no much larger clone is one base distant.

These same records also appear under a second study, on human thymus T cells. The second source states: Donors were immunologically healthy infants undergoing open corrective cardiac surgery for congenital heart defects in Finland. The thymus tissue came from surgical resects taken out during corrective cardiac surgery. Usage of V and J gene segments appeared to be biased in both the thymic and the peripheral blood repertoires. The related research reported highly overlapping thymic TCR repertoires among unrelated individuals. The study characterized TCR alpha and beta repertoires from roughly 8 infant thymus samples and a few related peripheral blood samples. Donor ages ranging from roughly 6 to 244 days were recorded, and over 5 male and a couple of female infants were included in the cohort. After being mechanically released from the tissue, thymocytes were kept at -70 degrees C in pellets of about 8.5-32 million cells. A QIAsymphony instrument was used to extract genomic DNA from the frozen cell pellets. Using the immunoSEQ multiplex PCR assay, the TCRB and TCRAD loci were amplified from a standardized quantity of quality-controlled genomic DNA. The amplicons spanned the V(D)J region and were long enough to cover the CDR3 and allow V and J genes to be identified. Amplicon sequencing was performed on an Illumina platform through the commercial immunoSEQ service. Primer bias and sequencing errors were corrected as previously described, and TCRAD and TCRB were defined on the basis of the IMGT database. Analysis of the repertoires was done with immunoSEQ Analyzer 3.0 and VDJTools and included basic statistics, V/J segment usage, diversity estimates, rarefaction and pairwise overlap. To estimate diversity, the Chao1, ChaoE, Efron-Thisted, Shannon and inverse Simpson indices were applied, and diversity was also estimated on datasets down-sampled to the smallest sample. Repertoire overlap used strict matching of CDR3 nucleotide sequence, V gene and J gene, with Jaccard-based multidimensional scaling clustering. On average, roughly 740,000 unique TCRB clonotypes were obtained from thymus samples, compared with some 84,000 from blood samples.

The V and J genes are TRBV6-1 and TRBJ1-2; perhaps TRBD1 is the D gene, with 5 bases matching. Input material: thymocytes. The receptor comes from a girl less than two years old with a congenital heart defect. Donor details come from another sample of the same person, matched by shared clones. The CDR3 amino acid sequence is: CASVAPQANYGYTF. The base sequence is TGTGCCAGCGTCGCCCCACAGGCTAACTATGGCTACACCTTC.